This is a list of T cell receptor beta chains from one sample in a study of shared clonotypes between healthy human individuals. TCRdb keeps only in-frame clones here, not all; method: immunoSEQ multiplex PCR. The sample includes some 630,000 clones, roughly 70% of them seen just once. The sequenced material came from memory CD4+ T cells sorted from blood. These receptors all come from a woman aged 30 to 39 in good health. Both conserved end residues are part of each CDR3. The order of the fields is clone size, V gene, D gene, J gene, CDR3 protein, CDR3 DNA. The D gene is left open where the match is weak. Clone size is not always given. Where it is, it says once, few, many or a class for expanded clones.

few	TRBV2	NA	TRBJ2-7	CASSSQRYEQYF	TGTGCCAGCAGTTCCCAGAGGTACGAGCAGTACTTC
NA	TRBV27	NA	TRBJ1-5	CASSPRTVDQPQHF	TGTGCCAGCAGTCCCCGGACCGTTGATCAGCCCCAGCATTTT
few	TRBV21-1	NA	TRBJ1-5	CASSIQGQHF	TGTGCCAGCAGCATACAGGGGCAGCATTTT
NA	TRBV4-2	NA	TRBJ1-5	CASSQEGGSGQPQHF	TGTGCCAGCAGCCAGGAAGGGGGTTCAGGACAGCCCCAGCATTTT
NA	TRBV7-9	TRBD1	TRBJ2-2	CASRPTGSGELFF	TGTGCCAGCAGGCCGACAGGGTCCGGGGAGCTGTTTTTT
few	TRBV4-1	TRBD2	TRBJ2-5	CASSQVPLTSGTQETQYF	TGCGCCAGCAGCCAAGTTCCTCTTACTAGCGGGACCCAAGAGACCCAGTACTTC
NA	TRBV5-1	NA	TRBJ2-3	CASSFGQTDTQYF	TGCGCCAGCAGCTTCGGTCAGACAGATACGCAGTATTTT
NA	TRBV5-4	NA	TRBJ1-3	CASRTPGSNTIYF	TGTGCCAGCAGGACACCGGGGTCAAACACCATATATTTT
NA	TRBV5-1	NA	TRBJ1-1	CASSPGQEGNTEAFF	TGCGCCAGCAGCCCCGGGCAGGAGGGGAACACTGAAGCTTTCTTT
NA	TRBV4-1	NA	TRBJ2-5	CASSPLGGRGVETQYF	TGCGCCAGCAGCCCCCTAGGAGGGAGGGGGGTAGAGACCCAGTACTTC
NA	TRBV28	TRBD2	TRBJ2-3	CASSRASGRQTDTQYF	TGTGCCAGCAGTCGGGCCAGCGGGAGGCAAACAGATACGCAGTATTTT
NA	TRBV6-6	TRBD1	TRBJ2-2	CASSLAGTGTGELFF	TGTGCCAGCAGTTTGGCTGGGACAGGCACCGGGGAGCTGTTTTTT
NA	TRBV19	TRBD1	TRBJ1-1	CASSGGTGSTEAFF	TGTGCCAGTAGTGGGGGGACAGGGAGCACTGAAGCTTTCTTT
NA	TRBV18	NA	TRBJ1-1	CASSPGEAGMNEAFF	TGTGCCAGCTCACCTGGGGAGGCCGGAATGAATGAAGCTTTCTTT
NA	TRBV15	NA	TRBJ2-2	CATSRDRVSTGELFF	TGTGCCACCAGCAGAGACAGGGTGTCCACCGGGGAGCTGTTTTTT
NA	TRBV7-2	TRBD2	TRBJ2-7	CASSLGTSFLSEQYF	TGTGCCAGCAGCTTAGGGACTAGCTTTCTGTCCGAGCAGTACTTC
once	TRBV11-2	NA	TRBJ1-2	CASSAYHGTYYTF	TGTGCCAGCAGCGCCTACCACGGGACCTACTACACCTTC
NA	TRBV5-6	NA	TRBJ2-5	CASSSRERETQYF	TGTGCCAGCAGCTCCAGGGAGCGGGAGACCCAGTACTTC
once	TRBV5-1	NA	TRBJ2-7	CASSLVLEEQYF	TGCGCCAGCAGCTTGGTGTTAGAAGAGCAGTACTTC
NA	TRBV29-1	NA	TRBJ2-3	CSVGGGQSVPDTQYF	TGCAGCGTTGGGGGTGGGCAGTCGGTCCCAGATACGCAGTATTTT
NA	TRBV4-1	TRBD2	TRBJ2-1	CASSQGRTSGSLYNEQFF	TGCGCCAGCAGCCAAGGGAGGACTAGCGGGAGCCTATACAATGAGCAGTTCTTC
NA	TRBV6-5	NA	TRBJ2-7	CASSYGRGSYEQYF	TGTGCCAGCAGTTACGGCCGGGGGAGCTACGAGCAGTACTTC
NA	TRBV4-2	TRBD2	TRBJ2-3	CASSQVDGPPSGTSTDTQYF	TGTGCCAGCAGCCAAGTAGATGGCCCCCCTAGCGGCACTAGCACAGATACGCAGTATTTT
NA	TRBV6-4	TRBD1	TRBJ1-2	CASSEGDSVYGYTF	TGTGCCAGCAGTGAGGGGGACAGCGTCTATGGCTACACCTTC
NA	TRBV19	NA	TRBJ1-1	CASSMKGQNTEAFF	TGTGCCAGTAGTATGAAGGGCCAGAACACTGAAGCTTTCTTT
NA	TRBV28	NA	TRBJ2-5	CASIHRDLSQETQYF	TGTGCCAGCATTCACCGGGACCTATCCCAAGAGACCCAGTACTTC